This T cell receptor (beta chain) was found in a study of radiotherapy plus CTLA-4 blockade in lung cancer. V gave up 0 bases and J gave up 6 bases, with 23 bases separating them. The CDR3 length is 18 residues. In germline, CDR1 is MGHRA, CDR2 YSYEKL. Generated by immunoSEQ multiplex PCR, the TCRdb table keeps only in-frame clones and is missing some. The table shows 65,000 to 100,000 clones, with 80% to 85% occurring only once. The chain combines TRBV4-1 with TRBJ1-2; D may be TRBD1 (6 bases). This receptor was taken from a human donor with non-small cell lung cancer who had stable disease on radiotherapy plus ipilimumab. The specimen comprised peripheral blood, sampled from a patient treated with radiotherapy plus ipilimumab. The CDR3 sequence is CASSQDPGAPRGGNGYTF. The DNA for the CDR3 is TGCGCCAGCAGCCAAGATCCGGGGGCCCCCAGGGGCGGGAATGGCTACACCTTC.